Listed below are T cell receptor beta chains from one sample, sequenced in a study of T cells in Graves' hyperthyroidism and ophthalmopathy. Each CDR3 protein is one row after TCRdb ran MiXCR on the multiplex PCR reads. The table lists fewer than 650,000 distinct CDR3 sequences, 35% to 50% of them singletons, with about two fifths in the top ten. Sequenced sample: peripheral blood or thyroid tissue (not recorded which). These receptors were obtained from an adult woman with Graves' disease, either hyperthyroidism or ophthalmopathy (not recorded which). Both conserved end residues are part of each CDR3. Each record gives: clone size, J gene, D gene, V gene, CDR3 length, CDR3 protein, CDR3 DNA. The D gene is left open where the match is weak. Size is stated for part of the rows, as once, few or many counts, or as a class when the clone is expanded.

NA TRBJ1-1 NA TRBV5-1 14 CASSSMGGNTEAFF TGCGCCAGCAGCTCGATGGGGGGGAACACTGAAGCTTTCTTT
NA TRBJ1-2 NA TRBV15 12 CATSRDSRVETF TGTGCCACCAGCAGAGATTCCCGGGTAGAAACCTTC
few TRBJ2-3 NA TRBV7-3 13 CASSIGPADTQYF TGTGCCAGCAGCATAGGACCCGCAGATACGCAGTATTTT
few TRBJ2-5 NA TRBV13 15 CASSSGHFNEETQYF TGTGCCAGCAGCTCCGGACACTTCAACGAAGAGACCCAGTACTTC
many TRBJ2-5 TRBD1 TRBV24-1 15 CATSETGALAETQYF TGTGCCACCAGTGAGACAGGGGCCCTTGCGGAGACCCAGTACTTC
NA TRBJ2-3 NA TRBV7-2 13 CASSFTGKDTQYF TGTGCCAGCAGCTTTACAGGGAAAGATACGCAGTATTTT
NA TRBJ1-1 NA TRBV5-4 15 CASSLASHGNTEAFF TGTGCCAGCAGCTTGGCCTCACATGGGAACACTGAAGCTTTCTTT
NA TRBJ1-1 NA TRBV25-1 15 CASSESGRINTEAFF TGTGCCAGCAGTGAAAGCGGACGGATAAACACTGAAGCTTTCTTT
many TRBJ2-5 TRBD1 TRBV7-9 14 CASSSRTGQETQYF TGTGCCAGCAGCTCCCGGACAGGGCAAGAGACCCAGTACTTC
few TRBJ2-7 TRBD2 TRBV20-1 17 CSARDLGAGSNSYEQYF TGCAGTGCTAGAGACCTCGGAGCGGGATCTAACTCCTACGAGCAGTACTTC
many TRBJ2-5 TRBD1 TRBV10-3 16 CAISEFGTGHQETQYF TGTGCCATCAGTGAGTTTGGGACAGGCCACCAAGAGACCCAGTACTTC
NA TRBJ2-5 TRBD1 TRBV7-9 16 CASSSRSTGWEETQYF TGTGCCAGCAGCTCTCGCTCGACAGGGTGGGAAGAGACCCAGTACTTC
NA TRBJ2-5 NA TRBV6-2/TRBV6-3 16 CASSPYTQPYQETQYF TGTGCCAGCAGCCCTTACACACAGCCGTACCAAGAGACCCAGTACTTC
NA TRBJ1-6 NA TRBV7-8 16 CASSLQSTGDNSPLHF TGTGCCAGCAGCTTGCAGTCGACAGGAGATAATTCACCCCTCCACTTT
NA TRBJ2-7 NA TRBV7-8 15 CAISGRGTNTYEQYF TGTGCCATCAGTGGGAGAGGGACAAACACCTACGAGCAGTACTTC
NA TRBJ2-5 NA TRBV20-1 9 CSARETQGF TGCAGTGCTAGGGAGACCCAGGGGTTC
few TRBJ2-7 TRBD1 TRBV29-1 13 CNVHRGLAGEQYF TGCAACGTTCACAGGGGGTTGGCGGGCGAGCAGTACTTC
NA TRBJ2-7 NA TRBV11-2 16 CASSPKGLATSYEQYF TGTGCCAGCAGTCCTAAGGGGCTAGCCACCTCCTACGAGCAGTACTTC
NA TRBJ1-2 NA TRBV5-1 15 CASSSDRTPNYGYTF TGCGCCAGCAGCTCTGACAGGACGCCTAACTATGGCTACACCTTC
NA TRBJ2-7 TRBD1 TRBV13 14 CASSFSTGVREQYF TGTGCCAGCAGCTTCTCGACAGGGGTACGGGAGCAGTACTTC
many TRBJ1-1 TRBD1 TRBV6-1 18 CASSIHIGDRGLNTEAFF TGTGCCAGCAGTATCCACATAGGGGACAGGGGTCTGAACACTGAAGCTTTCTTT
once TRBJ2-5 NA TRBV29-1 12 CSVENRPETQYF TGCAGCGTTGAAAACCGGCCTGAGACCCAGTACTTC
many TRBJ2-7 TRBD2 TRBV10-3 13 CATGLAGANEQYF TGTGCCACCGGACTAGCGGGAGCTAACGAGCAGTACTTC
few TRBJ2-7 TRBD1 TRBV6-5 12 CASHGQGREQYF TGTGCCAGCCACGGACAGGGTCGCGAGCAGTACTTC
few TRBJ2-7 NA TRBV29-1 14 CASVNAGTYYEQYF TGTGCCAGCGTTAATGCAGGGACTTACTACGAGCAGTACTTC
NA TRBJ1-6 NA TRBV7-2 12 CASSRAGSPLHF TGTGCCAGCAGTCGAGCGGGGTCACCCCTCCACTTT
many TRBJ2-2 TRBD2 TRBV4-2 16 CASSQGAGGQTGELFF TGTGCCAGCAGCCAAGGAGCGGGAGGGCAAACCGGGGAGCTGTTTTTT
NA TRBJ1-1 NA TRBV30 13 CAWSGGGRSEAFF TGTGCCTGGAGTGGAGGTGGTCGGAGTGAAGCTTTCTTT
many TRBJ1-3 TRBD1 TRBV7-9 15 CASSRDRGPGNTIYF TGTGCCAGCAGCCGGGACAGGGGACCTGGAAACACCATATATTTT
NA TRBJ1-3 TRBD1 TRBV6-5 14 CASSRGQSGNTIYF TGTGCCAGCAGTCGGGGACAGTCTGGAAACACCATATATTTT
NA TRBJ2-7 TRBD2 TRBV9 14 CASSTSGLAGEQYF TGTGCCAGCAGCACCTCGGGACTAGCGGGCGAGCAGTACTTC
NA TRBJ1-4 NA TRBV29-1 13 CSAAGAANEKLFF TGCAGCGCCGCGGGAGCGGCTAATGAAAAACTGTTTTTT
NA TRBJ2-7 NA TRBV15 13 CATSVGGTYEQYF TGTGCCACCAGCGTCGGGGGAACCTACGAGCAGTACTTC
many TRBJ1-2 NA TRBV10-1 13 CASSPGQNYGYTF TGCGCCAGCAGCCCCGGACAGAACTATGGCTACACCTTC
many TRBJ2-7 NA TRBV7-3 13 CASSFQGGYEQYF TGTGCCAGCAGCTTCCAGGGGGGCTACGAGCAGTACTTC
many TRBJ2-5 TRBD2 TRBV5-1 16 CASSWTSGSPQETQYF TGCGCCAGCAGCTGGACTAGCGGGAGCCCTCAAGAGACCCAGTACTTC